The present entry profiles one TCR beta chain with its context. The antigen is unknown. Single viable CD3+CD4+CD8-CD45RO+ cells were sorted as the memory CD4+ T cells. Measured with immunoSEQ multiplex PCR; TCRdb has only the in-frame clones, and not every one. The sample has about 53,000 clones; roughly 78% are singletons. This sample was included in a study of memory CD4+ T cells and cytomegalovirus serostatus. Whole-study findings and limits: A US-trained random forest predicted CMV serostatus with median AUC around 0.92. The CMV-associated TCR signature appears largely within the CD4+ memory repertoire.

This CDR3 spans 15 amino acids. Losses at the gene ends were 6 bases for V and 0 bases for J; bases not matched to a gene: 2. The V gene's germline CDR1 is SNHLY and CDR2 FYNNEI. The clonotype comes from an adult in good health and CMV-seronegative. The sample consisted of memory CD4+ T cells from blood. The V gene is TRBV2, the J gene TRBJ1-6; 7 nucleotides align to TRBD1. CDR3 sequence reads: CASRGTDSYNSPLHF. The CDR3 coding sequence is TGTGCCAGCAGGGGGACAGACTCCTATAATTCACCCCTCCACTTT. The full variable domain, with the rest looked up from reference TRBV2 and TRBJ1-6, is EPEVTQTPSHQVTQMGQEVILRCVPISNHLYFYWYRQILGQKVEFLVSFYNNEISEKSEIFDDQFSVERPDGSNFTLKIRSTKLEDSAMYFCASRGTDSYNSPLHFGNGTRLTVT.